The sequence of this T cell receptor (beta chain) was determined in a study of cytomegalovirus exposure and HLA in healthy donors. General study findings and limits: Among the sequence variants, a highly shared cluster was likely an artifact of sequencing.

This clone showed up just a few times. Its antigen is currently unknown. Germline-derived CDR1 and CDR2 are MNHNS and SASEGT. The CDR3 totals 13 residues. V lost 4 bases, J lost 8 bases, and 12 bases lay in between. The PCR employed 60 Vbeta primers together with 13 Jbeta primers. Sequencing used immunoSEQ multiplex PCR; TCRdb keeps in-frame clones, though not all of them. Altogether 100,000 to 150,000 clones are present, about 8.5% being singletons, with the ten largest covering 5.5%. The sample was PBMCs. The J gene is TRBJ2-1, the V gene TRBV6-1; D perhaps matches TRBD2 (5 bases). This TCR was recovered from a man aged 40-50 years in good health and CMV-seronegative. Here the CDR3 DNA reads TGTGCCAGCAGTGGTGTCGGACTCCATGAGCAGTTCTTC. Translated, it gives CASSGVGLHEQFF.